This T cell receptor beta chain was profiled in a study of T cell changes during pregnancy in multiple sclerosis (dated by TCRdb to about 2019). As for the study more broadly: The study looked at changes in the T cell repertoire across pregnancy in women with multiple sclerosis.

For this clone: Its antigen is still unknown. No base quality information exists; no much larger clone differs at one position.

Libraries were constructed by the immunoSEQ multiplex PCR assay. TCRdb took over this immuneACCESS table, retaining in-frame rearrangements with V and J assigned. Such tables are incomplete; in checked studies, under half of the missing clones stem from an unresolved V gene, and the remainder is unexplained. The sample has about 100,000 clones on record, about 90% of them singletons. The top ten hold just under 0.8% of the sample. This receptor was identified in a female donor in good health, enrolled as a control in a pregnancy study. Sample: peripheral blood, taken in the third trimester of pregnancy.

The DNA sequence reads TGCGCCAGCAGCTTATCCGGGGTTGACGACTATGGCTACACCTTC. It translates to CASSLSGVDDYGYTF. This chain joins TRBV5-1 to TRBJ1-2, with no confidently assigned D gene. The germline V gene sets CDR1 to SGHRS and CDR2 to YFSETQ. Relative to germline, V is 2 bases shorter and J is 3 bases shorter, with 14 bases between their ends. Including cysteine and phenylalanine, the CDR3 has 15 amino acids. Only CDR3 DNA is held: 45 bases, read in frame from base 1.